Presented here are 21 T cell receptor beta chains from one specimen sequenced in a study of T cells in Graves' hyperthyroidism and ophthalmopathy. From RNA transcripts, TCR beta CDR3 regions were amplified. With the HTBI primer set, the TCR CDR3 went through a first round of RT-PCR. TCRdb reprocessed the multiplex PCR reads with MiXCR, giving one entry per CDR3 protein. The repertoire holds a few hundred thousand distinct CDR3 sequences, with more than 12% as singletons. The sample comprised blood. These receptors were obtained from a woman aged 25-40 years with Graves' hyperthyroidism.

The rearrangement links TRBV7-9 to TRBJ1-4; maybe TRBD1 (6 bases). The CDR3 runs to 15 residues. CDR1 and CDR2 from the germline V gene are SEHNR and FQNEAQ (reference sequence). Trimming shortened V by 1 base and J by 7 bases, and 13 bases separated the two germline ends. CDR3 in amino acids: CASSLVVRGSEKLFF. CDR3 coding DNA: TGTGCCAGCAGCTTAGTTGTCAGGGGCAGTGAAAAACTGTTTTTT.

J is TRBJ2-2 and V is TRBV15; no clear D gene. From germline, CDR1 is LNHNV and CDR2 YYDKDF (reference sequence). There are 17 residues in the CDR3. Trimming left V 3 bases short and J 3 bases short, with 17 bases between. The CDR3 protein is CATSRPLAADYTGELFF. In nucleotides, the CDR3 is TGTGCCACCAGCAGGCCTTTGGCCGCAGATTACACCGGGGAGCTGTTTTTT.

This clonotype was seen only a few times. A read error may account for a junction end that differs from germline. The genes are TRBV12-5 and TRBJ1-1; TRBD1 matches at 7 bases. The germline V gene encodes CDR1 LGHNT and CDR2 FRNRAP. This CDR3 has 15 residues. The CDR3 sequence is CARLGTDFMNTGAFF. CDR3 nucleotide sequence: TGTGCCCGACTCGGGACAGATTTCATGAACACTGGAGCTTTCTTT.

V is TRBV15 and J is TRBJ2-7, with D possibly TRBD1 on 6 matching bases. Germline lookup yields CDR1 LNHNV and CDR2 YYDKDF (reference sequence). Trimming shortened V by 1 base and J by 1 base, and 17 bases separated the two germline ends. The CDR3 is 17 amino acids. CDR3 nucleotides: TGTGCCACCAGCAGAGTTCAGGGGCTACCCAAGTCCTACGAGCAGTACTTC. Translation: CATSRVQGLPKSYEQYF.

In its sample, this clonotype was seen many times. The chain uses TRBV5-1 and TRBJ2-1; 9 bases line up with TRBD1. The germline CDR1 and CDR2 sequences are SGHRS and YFSETQ. With 4 bases clipped from V and 4 bases from J, the junction kept 6 bases outside the gene matches. The CDR3 spans 15 residues. CDR3 residues: CASSTGQGFYNEQFF. The CDR3 region has the DNA TGCGCCAGCAGCACGGGACAGGGTTTTTACAATGAGCAGTTCTTC.

The genes are TRBV20-1 and TRBJ2-1; D is unclear. The CDR3 contains 13 residues. The V gene lost 3 bases and the J gene lost 7 bases, with 13 bases spanning the gap. Per the germline V gene, CDR1 is DFQATT and CDR2 is SNEGSKA (reference sequence). The CDR3 sequence: CSASGIGWNEQFF. The CDR3, as DNA: TGCAGTGCTAGCGGAATTGGTTGGAATGAGCAGTTCTTC.

The chain couples TRBV5-1 to TRBJ1-1; D perhaps matches TRBD1 (6 bases). Trimming removed 5 bases at V and 5 bases at J, with 22 bases between. This CDR3 region has 16 residues. Germline V lookup: CDR1 SGHRS, CDR2 YFSETQ. Here the CDR3 reads CASRLQGEGLGTEAFF. DNA for the CDR3: TGCGCCAGCAGGCTACAGGGTGAGGGTCTCGGGACTGAAGCTTTCTTT.

At least ten counts were recorded for this clonotype. The chain carries TRBV28 and TRBJ2-6; 7 nucleotides align to TRBD1. This CDR3 is built from 17 residues. V shed 5 bases and J 0 bases; nucleotides not matched to a gene: 7. In germline, CDR1 is MDHEN, CDR2 SYDVKM. CDR3 region: CASSRDRGLSGANVLTF. CDR3 nucleotides: TGTGCCAGCAGTAGGGACAGAGGGCTCTCTGGGGCCAACGTCCTGACTTTC.

This clonotype was counted ten times or more. Germline is not matched at one junction end, which may reflect a read error. The J gene is TRBJ1-1, the V gene TRBV28; tentative D call: TRBD1 (5 bases). The CDR3 length is 13 residues. In germline, CDR1 is MDHEN, CDR2 SYDVKM. CDR3 nucleotide sequence: TGTGCCACCAGTAGACCTGGGGGCACTGAAGCTTTCTTT. Its translation is CATSRPGGTEAFF.

V is TRBV12-3 or TRBV12-4 and J is TRBJ2-7; TRBD2 matches 7 bases. The CDR3 has 14 residues. V lost 4 bases to trimming and J lost 2 bases; unmatched junction nucleotides: 5. CDR3 sequence (DNA): TGTGCCAGCAGTTGGGAGGGAGGGCCCTACGAGCAGTACTTC. Amino acid sequence: CASSWEGGPYEQYF.

This clonotype was counted at least ten times. The rearrangement links TRBV6-1 to TRBJ2-1; D is tentatively TRBD1 or TRBD2 (5 bases each). Germline CDR1 reads MNHNS; CDR2 reads SASEGT. The CDR3 is made up of 13 amino acids. Between the trimmed V and J ends, which lost 7 bases and 4 bases, there was a span of 11 bases. The CDR3 nucleotides read TGTGCCAGCACTGAGGGGCGGTACAATGAGCAGTTCTTC. It yields the protein CASTEGRYNEQFF.

This clonotype was seen only a few times. Here the CDR3 reads CASSQDVTEQYF. CDR3 coding DNA: TGTGCCAGCAGCCAAGATGTCACCGAGCAGTACTTC. The chain carries TRBV3-1 and TRBJ2-7; D gene uncertain. The CDR3 contains 12 residues. Germline-derived CDR1 and CDR2 are LGHDT and YNNKEL (reference sequence). V lost 0 bases, J lost 6 bases, and 6 bases lay in between.

The chain carries TRBV20-1 and TRBJ2-5; 11 bases fit TRBD1. Trimming removed 2 bases from V and 2 bases from J; junction bases left unmatched: 4. The CDR3 is 15 amino acids. Germline V lookup: CDR1 DFQATT, CDR2 SNEGSKA (reference sequence). CDR3 sequence: CSARNRDRGQETQYF. The CDR3 DNA is TGCAGTGCTAGAAACCGGGACAGGGGGCAAGAGACCCAGTACTTC.

The V and J genes are TRBV3-1 and TRBJ1-6; D gene unclear. This CDR3 contains 12 residues. Germline V gene data show CDR1 as LGHDT and CDR2 as YNNKEL (reference sequence). V dropped 2 bases and J dropped 6 bases, with 2 bases sitting between them. The CDR3 nucleotides read TGTGCCAGCAGCCAATCTAATTCACCCCTCCACTTT. Translating gives CASSQSNSPLHF.

In this sample, this clonotype turned up many times. This chain connects TRBV5-5 to TRBJ2-1; no clear D. The CDR3 has 15 amino acids. Germline lookup yields CDR1 SGHKS and CDR2 YYEKEE (reference sequence). Between the trimmed V and J ends, which lost 3 bases and 1 base, there was a span of 11 bases. The chain's CDR3 is CASSSEGGSYNEQFF. In DNA form, the CDR3 reads TGTGCCAGCAGCTCTGAAGGTGGTTCCTACAATGAGCAGTTCTTC.

Remarks on this clonotype: A much larger clone lies a single base off, so this may be a read error. This rearrangement joins TRBV29-1 to TRBJ1-1, with unresolved D. V lost 1 base, J lost 2 bases, and 8 bases lay in between. The germline CDR1 and CDR2 sequences are SQVTM and ANQGSEA. CDR3 length: 13 residues. This chain's CDR3 is CSVEAWGNTEAFF. DNA for the CDR3: TGCAGCGTTGAAGCGTGGGGAAACACTGAAGCTTTCTTT. The variable domain in full, completed from reference TRBV29-1 and TRBJ1-1, reads SAVISQKPSRDICQRGTSLTIQCQVDSQVTMMFWYRQQPGQSLTLIATANQGSEATYESGFVIDKFPISRPNLTFSTLTVSNMSPEDSSIYLCSVEAWGNTEAFFGQGTRLTVV.

This clonotype was picked up many times. The V and J genes are TRBV27 and TRBJ2-1; D ambiguous. Deletions cut 5 bases from V and 3 bases from J, with 11 bases between. Germline CDR1 is MNHEY and CDR2 is SMNVEV (reference sequence). The CDR3 sequence is 14 residues long. The CDR3 sequence is CASSLTAVYNEQFF. The CDR3 DNA is TGTGCCAGCAGTCTGACTGCGGTCTACAATGAGCAGTTCTTC.

The V and J genes are TRBV20-1 and TRBJ2-1, with a possible D match to TRBD2 (5 bases). V was pared by 3 bases and J by 0 bases, with 15 bases between. CDR1 and CDR2 from the germline V gene are DFQATT and SNEGSKA (reference sequence). The CDR3 is 16 amino acids. This CDR3 reads CSARSSGSSSYNEQFF. The CDR3 DNA reads as TGCAGTGCTAGGTCCAGCGGATCGAGCTCCTACAATGAGCAGTTCTTC.

The chain links TRBV6-9 to TRBJ2-1; 13 nucleotides line up with TRBD2. J gave up 7 bases and V 4 bases, and 10 bases lay outside the gene matches. In germline, CDR1 is MNHGY, CDR2 SVAAGI. The CDR3 consists of 17 residues. This CDR3 reads CASSFRTSGRALNEQFF. The CDR3 bases are TGTGCCAGCAGTTTCCGAACTAGCGGGAGGGCCTTGAATGAGCAGTTCTTC.

At least ten counts were recorded for this clonotype. The genes are TRBV18 and TRBJ2-7, with 9 bases that match TRBD1. Trimming removed 1 base from V and 3 bases from J; junction bases left unmatched: 7. CDR3 length: 16 residues. Germline V gene lookup returns CDR1 KGHSH and CDR2 LQKENI. Here the CDR3 reads CASSPRDRGTIYEQYF. The CDR3 coding sequence is TGTGCCAGCTCACCACGAGACAGGGGGACTATCTACGAGCAGTACTTC.

The genes are TRBV29-1 and TRBJ2-1; 12 bases fit TRBD1. After removal of 4 bases from V and 9 bases from J, the junction contained 13 bases not matched to a gene. From germline, CDR1 is SQVTM and CDR2 ANQGSEA. The CDR3 length is 16 residues. The CDR3 DNA sequence: TGCAGCGTTGGGTCACCGGGACAGGGGGCCTCAGGTGAGCAGTTCTTC. Its translation is CSVGSPGQGASGEQFF.